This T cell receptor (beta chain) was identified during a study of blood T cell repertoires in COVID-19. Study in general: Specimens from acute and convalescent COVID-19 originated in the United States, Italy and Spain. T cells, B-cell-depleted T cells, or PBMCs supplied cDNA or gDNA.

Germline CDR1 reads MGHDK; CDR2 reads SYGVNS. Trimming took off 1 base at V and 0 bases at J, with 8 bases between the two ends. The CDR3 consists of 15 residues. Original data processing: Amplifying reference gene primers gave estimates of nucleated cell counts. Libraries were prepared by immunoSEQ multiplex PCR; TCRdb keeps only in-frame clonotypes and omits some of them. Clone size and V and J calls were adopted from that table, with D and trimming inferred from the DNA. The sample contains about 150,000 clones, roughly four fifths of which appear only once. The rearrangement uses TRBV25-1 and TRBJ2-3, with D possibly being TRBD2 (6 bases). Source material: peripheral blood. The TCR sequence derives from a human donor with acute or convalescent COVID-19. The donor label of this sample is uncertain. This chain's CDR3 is CASSESSGSTDTQYF. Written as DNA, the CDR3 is TGTGCCAGCAGTGAATCAAGCGGGAGCACAGATACGCAGTATTTT.